This T cell receptor (beta chain) was documented in a study of T cells in Graves' hyperthyroidism and ophthalmopathy. Study-wide results and caveats: Stable hyperthyroidism was separated from ophthalmopathy by a model based on 13 V-J features. In the blood, most expanded thyroid clonotypes above 0.001 appeared as well.

Exclusion of a patient resulted from uncontrolled infection, other autoimmune disease, pregnancy or lactation. 9.5 to 10 ml fresh peripheral blood yielded the PBMCs. This clonotype was found many times. Its cognate antigen is unknown. TCR beta CDR3 region amplification was performed from RNA transcripts. HTBI primers were used for first-round RT-PCR of the TCR CDR3. TCRdb redid the calling of the multiplex PCR reads with MiXCR, one entry per CDR3 protein. The data show a few hundred thousand distinct CDR3 sequences, with roughly 13% seen just once and around a tenth held by the top ten. The sequencing sample was made of blood. The TCR comes from a woman aged 18-30 years with Graves' hyperthyroidism.

The CDR3 nucleotides are TGTGCCAGCAGTTGGGGACAATCCTATGGCTACACCTTC. This gives the protein CASSWGQSYGYTF. The chain combines TRBV28 with TRBJ1-2, with D possibly matching TRBD1 (6 bases). The V and J ends lost 4 bases and 4 bases respectively, with 10 bases between them. Looked up from germline, CDR1 is MDHEN and CDR2 is SYDVKM. This CDR3 is 13 amino acids long.